These 3 T cell receptor beta chains originate from one sample sequenced in a study of Graves' ophthalmopathy and Graves' hyperthyroidism. Amplified TCR beta CDR3 regions were obtained using RNA transcripts as template. First-round RT-PCR employed HTBI primers, with a second-round multiplex PCR after it. MiXCR was run by TCRdb on the multiplex PCR reads, yielding one entry per CDR3 protein. This sample has tens of thousands of distinct CDR3 sequences; approximately 48% occur once, and the top ten carry approximately 6.7%. The sample comprised peripheral blood. The receptors were sampled from an adult woman with stable Graves' hyperthyroidism.

V is TRBV7-2 and J is TRBJ2-7; 8 bases fit TRBD1. Trimming took 3 bases from V and 3 from J; bases not matched to a gene: 7. Germline CDR1 and CDR2: SGHTA and FQGNSA. The CDR3 loop spans 15 amino acids. The DNA of the CDR3 is TGTGCCAGCAGCTTTGGGGCGGGACAGGACTACGAGCAGTACTTC. Translation gives CASSFGAGQDYEQYF.

This clonotype appeared many times. The chain combines TRBV4-2 with TRBJ2-7; tentatively, D is TRBD2 (6 bases). The CDR3 runs 15 residues. Germline CDR1 is LGHNA and CDR2 is YNFKEQ. V dropped 4 bases and J dropped 0 bases, with 13 bases sitting between them. CDR3 region: CASSRLAETSYEQYF. CDR3 DNA: TGTGCCAGCAGCCGATTAGCGGAAACCTCCTACGAGCAGTACTTC.

This clonotype was observed many times. This chain links TRBV28 with TRBJ2-7; no firm D call. This CDR3 region has 12 residues. V was clipped by 4 bases and J by 7 bases, with 11 bases between them. Germline CDR1 MDHEN, CDR2 SYDVKM. As DNA, the CDR3 is TGTGCCAGCAGTTCCCCCCGGTGGGAGCAGTACTTC. This gives the protein CASSSPRWEQYF.